This is a list of T cell receptor beta chains from one sample in a study of blood T cells in healthy people across ages. TCRdb reprocessed the 5' RACE reads via MiXCR and lists one record per CDR3 protein. The sample includes roughly 790,000 distinct CDR3 sequences, about 40% of them seen just once. Input material: blood. These receptors originate from a woman aged 55-75 years in good health. The CDR3 runs from the conserved cysteine through the conserved F or W. The order of the fields is D gene, V gene, J gene, clone size, CDR3 protein, CDR3 DNA. D genes are given only for firm matches. Size tells how often a clone was seen (once, few, many) or the class of an expanded clone, and some rows leave it out.

d_call: -; v_call: TRBV7-9; j_call: TRBJ2-7; clone_size: few; cdr3_aa: CASSFNSAGTYEQYF; cdr3_nt: TGTGCCAGCAGCTTCAATTCCGCCGGTACCTACGAGCAGTACTTC
d_call: -; v_call: TRBV20-1; j_call: TRBJ1-1; clone_size: -; cdr3_aa: CSARDRLRASEAFF; cdr3_nt: TGCAGTGCTAGAGATAGGCTCAGGGCGAGCGAGGCTTTCTTT
d_call: -; v_call: TRBV21-1; j_call: TRBJ2-1; clone_size: few; cdr3_aa: CASSSGTSGCNEQFF; cdr3_nt: TGTGCCAGCAGCAGCGGGACTAGCGGGTGCAATGAGCAGTTCTTC
d_call: -; v_call: TRBV6-1; j_call: TRBJ1-2; clone_size: -; cdr3_aa: CASSEVLGNNYGYTF; cdr3_nt: TGTGCCAGCAGTGAAGTTTTGGGAAATAACTATGGCTACACCTTC
d_call: -; v_call: TRBV5-6; j_call: TRBJ2-7; clone_size: -; cdr3_aa: CASSLDRNSYNEQYF; cdr3_nt: TGTGCCAGCAGCTTGGACAGGAATTCCTACAATGAGCAGTACTTC
d_call: -; v_call: TRBV12-3/TRBV12-4; j_call: TRBJ2-7; clone_size: -; cdr3_aa: CALHARASSYNEQYF; cdr3_nt: TGTGCCCTACACGCCAGGGCCTCCTCCTACAATGAGCAGTACTTC
d_call: -; v_call: TRBV29-1; j_call: TRBJ2-3; clone_size: few; cdr3_aa: CSSSSLVRLDTQYF; cdr3_nt: TGCAGCTCGTCTAGCTTGGTAAGACTAGATACGCAGTATTTT
d_call: TRBD1; v_call: TRBV6-6; j_call: TRBJ2-1; clone_size: -; cdr3_aa: CASSRTGAGYNEQFF; cdr3_nt: TGTGCCAGCAGTAGAACAGGGGCAGGCTACAATGAGCAGTTCTTC
d_call: TRBD1; v_call: TRBV6-5; j_call: TRBJ1-2; clone_size: few; cdr3_aa: CASSYTPTGAYGYTF; cdr3_nt: TGTGCCAGCAGTTACACCCCCACAGGGGCCTATGGCTACACCTTC
d_call: -; v_call: TRBV7-9; j_call: TRBJ1-6; clone_size: -; cdr3_aa: CASSIGPINSPLHF; cdr3_nt: TGTGCCAGCAGCATCGGGCCCATTAATTCACCCCTCCACTTT
d_call: TRBD1; v_call: TRBV10-2; j_call: TRBJ1-1; clone_size: -; cdr3_aa: CAVRDRFTNTEAFF; cdr3_nt: TGCGCCGTCCGGGACAGGTTTACGAACACTGAAGCTTTCTTT
d_call: TRBD1; v_call: TRBV20-1; j_call: TRBJ1-1; clone_size: -; cdr3_aa: CSARDLGTGLNTEAFF; cdr3_nt: TGCAGTGCTAGAGATCTTGGGACAGGCCTGAACACTGAAGCTTTCTTT
d_call: -; v_call: TRBV20-1; j_call: TRBJ2-5; clone_size: many; cdr3_aa: CSARGNQETQYF; cdr3_nt: TGCAGTGCTAGAGGAAACCAAGAGACCCAGTACTTC
d_call: TRBD2; v_call: TRBV5-6; j_call: TRBJ2-7; clone_size: -; cdr3_aa: CASSLGGTRSRYEQYF; cdr3_nt: TGTGCCAGCAGCTTGGGCGGGACTAGGTCCCGTTACGAGCAGTACTTC
d_call: TRBD1; v_call: TRBV6-2/TRBV6-3; j_call: TRBJ1-4; clone_size: few; cdr3_aa: CASRLQGKANEKLFF; cdr3_nt: TGTGCCAGCCGACTACAGGGGAAGGCGAATGAAAAACTGTTTTTT
d_call: -; v_call: TRBV6-1; j_call: TRBJ2-5; clone_size: few; cdr3_aa: CASSERLGVQETQYF; cdr3_nt: TGTGCCAGCAGTGAACGGCTAGGGGTCCAAGAGACCCAGTACTTC
d_call: -; v_call: TRBV10-3; j_call: TRBJ1-1; clone_size: few; cdr3_aa: CAIRGAGGVGTEAFF; cdr3_nt: TGTGCCATCCGGGGGGCGGGGGGAGTTGGGACTGAAGCTTTCTTT
d_call: -; v_call: TRBV10-3; j_call: TRBJ2-5; clone_size: -; cdr3_aa: CAISGPTGGETQYF; cdr3_nt: TGTGCCATCAGTGGGCCCACTGGGGGGGAGACCCAGTACTTC
d_call: -; v_call: TRBV9; j_call: TRBJ1-5; clone_size: few; cdr3_aa: CASSVDGRNQPQHF; cdr3_nt: TGTGCCAGCAGCGTAGATGGGAGAAATCAGCCCCAGCATTTT
d_call: -; v_call: TRBV4-2; j_call: TRBJ1-2; clone_size: many; cdr3_aa: CASSQDIQRYTF; cdr3_nt: TGTGCCAGCAGCCAAGATATTCAACGCTACACCTTC
d_call: -; v_call: TRBV28; j_call: TRBJ2-1; clone_size: -; cdr3_aa: CASSFRDPSKADEQFF; cdr3_nt: TGTGCCAGCAGTTTCCGGGACCCCTCGAAAGCGGATGAGCAGTTCTTC
d_call: TRBD2; v_call: TRBV24-1; j_call: TRBJ2-3; clone_size: few; cdr3_aa: CATYPMSGRAGTDTQYF; cdr3_nt: TGTGCCACGTACCCCATGTCCGGGAGGGCCGGAACAGATACGCAGTATTTT
d_call: -; v_call: TRBV20-1; j_call: TRBJ1-1; clone_size: -; cdr3_aa: CSARKDRRLPNTEAFF; cdr3_nt: TGCAGTGCGAGGAAAGATAGACGGCTCCCGAACACTGAAGCTTTCTTT
d_call: TRBD2; v_call: TRBV6-2/TRBV6-3; j_call: TRBJ2-3; clone_size: -; cdr3_aa: CASSRGTSGLTDTQYF; cdr3_nt: TGTGCCAGCAGCCGGGGGACTAGCGGCCTCACAGATACGCAGTATTTT
d_call: -; v_call: TRBV5-1; j_call: TRBJ2-5; clone_size: -; cdr3_aa: CASSLDVGARAQYF; cdr3_nt: TGCGCCAGCAGCTTGGATGTAGGAGCCCGGGCCCAGTACTTC
d_call: TRBD1; v_call: TRBV18; j_call: TRBJ1-5; clone_size: -; cdr3_aa: CASSQGDRGEPQHF; cdr3_nt: TGTGCCAGCTCACAGGGGGACAGGGGTGAGCCCCAGCATTTT
d_call: TRBD2; v_call: TRBV12-3/TRBV12-4; j_call: TRBJ2-1; clone_size: many; cdr3_aa: CASSHGLAEQFF; cdr3_nt: TGTGCCAGCAGTCATGGACTAGCGGAGCAGTTCTTC
d_call: TRBD1; v_call: TRBV6-2/TRBV6-3; j_call: TRBJ2-3; clone_size: -; cdr3_aa: CASWDRGRPNTDTQYF; cdr3_nt: TGTGCCAGTTGGGACAGGGGGAGGCCAAACACAGATACGCAGTATTTT
d_call: -; v_call: TRBV28; j_call: TRBJ1-2; clone_size: many; cdr3_aa: CASSPGQKYGYTF; cdr3_nt: TGTGCCAGCAGTCCTGGACAGAAATATGGCTACACCTTC
d_call: -; v_call: TRBV27; j_call: TRBJ2-7; clone_size: -; cdr3_aa: CASSKQGTSYEQYF; cdr3_nt: TGTGCCAGCAGCAAACAGGGTACCTCCTACGAGCAGTACTTC
d_call: -; v_call: TRBV20-1; j_call: TRBJ2-1; clone_size: once; cdr3_aa: CSALPHEWDNGQFF; cdr3_nt: TGCAGTGCCCTTCCCCATGAATGGGACAATGGGCAGTTCTTC
d_call: -; v_call: TRBV5-1; j_call: TRBJ2-3; clone_size: -; cdr3_aa: CASSLGHSPGTDTQYF; cdr3_nt: TGCGCCAGCAGCTTGGGGCATTCTCCCGGCACAGATACGCAGTATTTT
d_call: -; v_call: TRBV7-9; j_call: TRBJ1-5; clone_size: few; cdr3_aa: CASSLAGNNQPQHF; cdr3_nt: TGTGCCAGCAGCCTTGCAGGGAACAATCAGCCCCAGCATTTT
d_call: TRBD1; v_call: TRBV12-3/TRBV12-4; j_call: TRBJ2-7; clone_size: -; cdr3_aa: CASSLTFAGGYEQYF; cdr3_nt: TGTGCCAGCAGTTTGACTTTCGCAGGGGGTTACGAGCAGTACTTC
d_call: TRBD2; v_call: TRBV5-6; j_call: TRBJ2-5; clone_size: -; cdr3_aa: CASSVEGGEETQYF; cdr3_nt: TGTGCCAGCAGCGTGGAGGGAGGGGAAGAGACCCAGTACTTC
d_call: TRBD2; v_call: TRBV5-6; j_call: TRBJ2-1; clone_size: many; cdr3_aa: CASSALAGTGNEQFF; cdr3_nt: TGTGCCAGCAGCGCACTAGCGGGTACGGGGAATGAGCAGTTCTTC
d_call: -; v_call: TRBV27; j_call: TRBJ1-6; clone_size: -; cdr3_aa: CASKVYPLSGRQDSPLHF; cdr3_nt: TGTGCCAGTAAAGTTTACCCACTGTCCGGTAGACAGGATTCACCCCTCCACTTT
d_call: -; v_call: TRBV6-5; j_call: TRBJ2-1; clone_size: few; cdr3_aa: CASSYAGREQFF; cdr3_nt: TGTGCCAGCAGTTACGCTGGGCGTGAGCAGTTCTTC
d_call: -; v_call: TRBV12-3/TRBV12-4; j_call: TRBJ2-4; clone_size: -; cdr3_aa: CASSQFLQENIQYF; cdr3_nt: TGTGCCAGCAGCCAGTTCTTACAGGAAAACATTCAGTACTTC
d_call: TRBD2; v_call: TRBV7-2; j_call: TRBJ2-1; clone_size: -; cdr3_aa: CASSPMSRAGGYEQFF; cdr3_nt: TGTGCCAGCAGCCCAATGTCACGAGCGGGAGGCTATGAGCAGTTCTTC
d_call: -; v_call: TRBV10-3; j_call: TRBJ1-1; clone_size: -; cdr3_aa: CAITGTGANTEAFF; cdr3_nt: TGTGCCATCACTGGGACGGGGGCGAACACTGAAGCTTTCTTT
d_call: TRBD1; v_call: TRBV7-3; j_call: TRBJ2-5; clone_size: few; cdr3_aa: CASSPSTGMAQYF; cdr3_nt: TGTGCCAGCAGCCCGTCGACAGGGATGGCCCAGTACTTC
d_call: TRBD1; v_call: TRBV18; j_call: TRBJ2-1; clone_size: once; cdr3_aa: CASSPRRGGDGQFF; cdr3_nt: TGTGCCAGCTCACCAAGGCGAGGGGGCGATGGGCAGTTCTTC
d_call: TRBD2; v_call: TRBV6-6; j_call: TRBJ2-3; clone_size: few; cdr3_aa: CASSYGSGGMSDTQYF; cdr3_nt: TGTGCCAGCAGTTACGGTAGCGGGGGGATGTCAGATACGCAGTATTTT
d_call: TRBD2; v_call: TRBV7-4; j_call: TRBJ2-1; clone_size: -; cdr3_aa: CAGPPGTSGGLNSSYNEQFF; cdr3_nt: TGTGCCGGCCCTCCTGGGACTAGCGGGGGGCTAAATAGCTCCTACAATGAGCAGTTCTTC
d_call: -; v_call: TRBV6-2/TRBV6-3; j_call: TRBJ2-1; clone_size: few; cdr3_aa: CASSYIPGSEGEQFF; cdr3_nt: TGTGCCAGCAGTTACATACCCGGGAGTGAAGGTGAGCAGTTCTTC
d_call: -; v_call: TRBV3-1; j_call: TRBJ2-3; clone_size: -; cdr3_aa: CASSQNRGDTQYF; cdr3_nt: TGTGCCAGCAGCCAAAATAGGGGTGATACGCAGTATTTT
d_call: -; v_call: TRBV7-3; j_call: TRBJ1-3; clone_size: -; cdr3_aa: CASSSDSGASGNTIYF; cdr3_nt: TGTGCCAGCAGCTCCGACTCAGGGGCCAGTGGAAACACCATATATTTT
d_call: -; v_call: TRBV7-6; j_call: TRBJ2-1; clone_size: few; cdr3_aa: CASSLRLDNEQFF; cdr3_nt: TGTGCCAGCAGCTTACGGCTGGACAATGAGCAGTTCTTC